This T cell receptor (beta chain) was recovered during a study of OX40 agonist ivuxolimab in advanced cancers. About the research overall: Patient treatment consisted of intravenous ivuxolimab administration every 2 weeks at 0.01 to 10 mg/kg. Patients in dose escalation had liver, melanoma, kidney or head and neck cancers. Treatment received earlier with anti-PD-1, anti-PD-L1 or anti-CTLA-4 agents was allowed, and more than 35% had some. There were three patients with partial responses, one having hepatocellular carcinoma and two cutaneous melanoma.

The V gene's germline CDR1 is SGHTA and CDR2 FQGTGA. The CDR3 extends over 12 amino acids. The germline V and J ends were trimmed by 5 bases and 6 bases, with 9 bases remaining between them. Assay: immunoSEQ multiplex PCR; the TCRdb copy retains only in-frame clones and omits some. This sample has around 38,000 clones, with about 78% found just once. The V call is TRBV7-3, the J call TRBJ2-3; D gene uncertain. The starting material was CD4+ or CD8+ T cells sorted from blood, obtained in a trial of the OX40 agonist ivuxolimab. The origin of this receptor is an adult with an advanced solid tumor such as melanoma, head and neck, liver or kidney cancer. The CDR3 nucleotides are TGTGCCAGCAGCGACTCTCGGGATACGCAGTATTTT. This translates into CASSDSRDTQYF.